The following is a T cell receptor (beta chain) sequence with its context. It has no known antigen specificity. No much larger clone exists at a distance of one base, and base qualities are not known. Looking up the germline V gene (reference sequence) yields CDR1 SGHNT and CDR2 YYREEE. V loses 4 bases at its end and J loses 6 bases; junction bases beyond the gene matches: 4. Spanning cysteine to phenylalanine, the CDR3 consists of 15 amino acids. Only the CDR3 part of the read is kept: 45 bases, read in frame from the first base. Each collaborating institution followed its own protocols to collect whole blood in K2EDTA tubes. For TCRbeta analysis, collaborators shipped samples in one of three forms: frozen whole blood, isolated PBMCs, or DNA extracted from either of those sample types. The data were obtained in a study of blood T cell repertoires in COVID-19 (dated by TCRdb to 2020 to 2021). With regard to the full study: The collaborator samples originated in the United States, Italy and Spain and spanned the acute and convalescent phases of COVID-19. A freely available public database, intended as a resource for researchers studying the immune response to SARS-CoV-2, is where the repertoires were released. The prospective study material was composed of cDNA or gDNA derived from T cells, B-cell-depleted T cells, or PBMCs. Nearly every sample came with metadata listing a de-identified subject ID, COVID-19 status, age in years and sex. Subjects who had been exposed to COVID-19, were actively infected with it, or had recovered from it provided the deeply sampled blood TCRbeta repertoires that made up the dataset. The samples were drawn from the first 160 participants of the ongoing ImmuneRACE study and from 1,200 or so subjects provided by 6 global collaborators. HLA class I and class II types, where available, came from metadata supplied by the sample provider rather than from assay-based typing.

Points the paper makes about the study in general: The amount of clinical and demographic metadata varied by source and participant and was provided uncurated.

TCRbeta CDR3 regions were amplified from genomic DNA using the immunoSEQ Assay, a bias-controlled multiplex PCR. Per the source publication's procedure: The number of nucleated cells in each sample was estimated by amplification of reference gene primers within the assay. To quantify the absolute abundance of each unique TCRbeta CDR3 rearrangement, sequence reads were collapsed and filtered. For each sample, productive Simpson clonality was calculated by taking the square root of Simpson's diversity index across productive rearrangements. TCRdb holds this immuneACCESS table with in-frame rearrangements only. Some clones are missing; in checked studies, unresolved V genes explain under half, and the rest has no known cause. V and J calls and clone size follow that table, whereas D and trimming were derived from the DNA. This sample is represented by tens of thousands of clones; approximately 89% of them were singletons. The ten largest clones capture 7% to 9.5% of the sample.

The TCR was taken from a human donor in a cohort sampled during active COVID-19. Sample: peripheral blood. This sequence uses TRBV5-4 and TRBJ2-2; 12 of the junction bases match TRBD2. The CDR3: CASSPGLAGPGELFF. At the DNA level, the sequence is TGTGCCAGCAGCCCGGGACTAGCGGGTCCCGGGGAGCTGTTTTTT.